The sequence of this T cell receptor beta chain was determined in a study of cytomegalovirus exposure and HLA in healthy donors. The study's findings and limits: The HLA-A and HLA-B alleles of most subjects were reportedly predicted accurately from TCR beta sequences. A later analysis linked a missense DCLRE1C variant to TCR beta V- and J-gene trimming.

The V end was cut by 0 bases, the J end by 7 bases, with 13 bases between. Germline values: CDR1 MNHNY, CDR2 SVGAGI (reference sequence). The CDR3 extends over 15 amino acids. Of note for this clone: Its antigen is not identified.

It was with 60 Vbeta and 13 Jbeta primers that the PCR ran. In the source study's methods: Later, about 80 million unique TCR beta chains were counted in an analysis, and some 11 million of them were shared. Generated by immunoSEQ multiplex PCR, the TCRdb table keeps only in-frame clones and is missing some. D and trimming come from the DNA, and the V and J calls and clone size come from that table. The repertoire holds 250,000 to 350,000 clones, with around 80% as singletons. Sequencing was performed on PBMCs. This TCR was recovered from a girl aged 2 to 9 in good health and CMV-seronegative. The chain couples TRBV6-6 to TRBJ1-5, with D perhaps matching TRBD1 (5 bases). The CDR3 DNA is TGTGCCAGCAGTTACTCGCGGGGACTAGGACAGCCCCAGCATTTT. It translates to CASSYSRGLGQPQHF.